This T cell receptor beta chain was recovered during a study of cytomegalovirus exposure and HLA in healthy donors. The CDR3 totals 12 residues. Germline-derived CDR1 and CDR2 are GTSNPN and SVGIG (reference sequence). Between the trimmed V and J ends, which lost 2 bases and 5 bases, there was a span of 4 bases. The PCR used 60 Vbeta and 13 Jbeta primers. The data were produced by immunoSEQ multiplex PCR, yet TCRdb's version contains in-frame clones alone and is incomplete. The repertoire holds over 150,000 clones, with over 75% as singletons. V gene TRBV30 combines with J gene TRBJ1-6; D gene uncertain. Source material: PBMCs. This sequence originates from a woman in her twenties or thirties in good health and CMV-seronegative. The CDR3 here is CAWSQNNSPLHF. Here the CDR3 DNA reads TGTGCCTGGAGTCAGAATAATTCACCCCTCCACTTT.